Listed below are T cell receptor beta chains from one sample, sequenced in a study of T cell responses to AZD1222 COVID-19 vaccine. TCRdb's table, derived via immunoSEQ multiplex PCR, lists solely in-frame clones and lacks some. The table includes 150,000 to 200,000 clones, about 90% detected once. Sequenced here: peripheral blood, sampled 28 days after the second AZD1222 dose. These receptors came from an adult who received the AZD1222 COVID-19 vaccine. Both conserved end residues are part of each CDR3.

v_call,cdr3_length,cdr3_aa
TRBV5-5,16,CASSLTETRQNTEAFF
TRBV9,15,CASSVDGGWSTEAFF
TRBV11-2,13,CASSWTGDTEAFF
TRBV7-2,11,CASSLVSGYTF
TRBV19,14,CASSLRTGNTEAFF
TRBV27,17,CASSFLRSPPSNSPLHF
TRBV19,15,CASSLDRDGNTEAFF
TRBV18,15,CASSPPGGGIETQYF
TRBV2,14,CASSEGGLGETQYF
TRBV3-1/TRBV3-2,12,CASSRGHGELFF
TRBV5-1,14,CASKETSGGYEQFF
TRBV13,13,CASSLGVGNTIYF
TRBV18,15,CASSPPSGAGTEAFF
TRBV5-1,15,CASRTGTGNTGELFF
TRBV9,15,CASSLRQGAGTEAFF
TRBV5-1,12,CASSSTVGELFF
TRBV12-3/TRBV12-4,13,CATREGPYQPQHF
TRBV5-4,15,CASSLAGGVYNEQFF
TRBV7-6,15,CASSSPDRNTGELFF
TRBV5-1,14,CASSLWQGDTEAFF
TRBV6-5,12,CASALWGNEQYF
TRBV27,15,CASRAGQGRRETQYF
TRBV5-1,12,CASSMGWLGQYF
TRBV6-5,15,CASSTRRGNYNEQFF
TRBV5-5,16,CASSQTGTGRDQPQHF
TRBV18,16,CASSPPAGQGRSPLHF
TRBV12-5,15,CASGIGTGGTGELFF
TRBV7-9,16,CASSLWVAGSNPEAFF
TRBV5-5,14,CASSLVVPGNTIYF
TRBV7-9,11,CASSLGQGTFF
TRBV5-3,14,CARATRGLGETQYF
TRBV19,14,CASSLQGEAGEQYF
TRBV6-5,15,CASSTTSWGSTEQFF
TRBV5-1,12,CASRGDNSPLHF
TRBV19,14,CASSRTGSSYEQYF
TRBV5-6,17,CASSADRGTAGTDTQYF
TRBV6-5,13,CASSWGQGEGYTF
TRBV28,14,CASSWGPANEKLFF